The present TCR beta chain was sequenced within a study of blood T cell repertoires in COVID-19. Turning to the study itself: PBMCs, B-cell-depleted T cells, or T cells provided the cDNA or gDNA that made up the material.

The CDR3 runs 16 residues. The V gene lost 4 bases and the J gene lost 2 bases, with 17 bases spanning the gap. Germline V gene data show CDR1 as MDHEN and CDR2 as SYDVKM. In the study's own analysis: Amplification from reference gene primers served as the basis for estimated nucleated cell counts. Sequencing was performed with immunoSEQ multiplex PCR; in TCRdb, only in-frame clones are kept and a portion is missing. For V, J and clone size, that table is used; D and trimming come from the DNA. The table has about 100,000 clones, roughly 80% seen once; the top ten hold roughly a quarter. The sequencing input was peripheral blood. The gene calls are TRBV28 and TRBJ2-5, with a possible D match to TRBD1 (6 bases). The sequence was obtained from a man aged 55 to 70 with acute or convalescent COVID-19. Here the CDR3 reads CASSSRLRQVQETQYF. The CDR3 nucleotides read TGTGCCAGCAGTTCCCGACTCCGACAGGTGCAAGAGACCCAGTACTTC.